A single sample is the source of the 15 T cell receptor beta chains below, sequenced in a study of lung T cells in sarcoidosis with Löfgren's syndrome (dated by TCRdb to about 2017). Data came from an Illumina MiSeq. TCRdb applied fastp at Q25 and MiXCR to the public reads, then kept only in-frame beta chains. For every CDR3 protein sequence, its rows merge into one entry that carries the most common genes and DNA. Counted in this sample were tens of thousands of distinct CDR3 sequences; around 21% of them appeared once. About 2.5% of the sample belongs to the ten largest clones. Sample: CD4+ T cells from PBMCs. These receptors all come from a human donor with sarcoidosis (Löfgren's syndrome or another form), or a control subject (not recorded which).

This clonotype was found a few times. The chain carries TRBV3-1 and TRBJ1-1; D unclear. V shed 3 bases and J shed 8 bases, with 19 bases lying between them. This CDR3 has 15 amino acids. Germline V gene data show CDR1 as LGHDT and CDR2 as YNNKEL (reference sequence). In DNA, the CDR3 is TGTGCCAGCAGCCATCAATTTCTCACGGTAATAGAAGCTTTCTTT. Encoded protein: CASSHQFLTVIEAFF.

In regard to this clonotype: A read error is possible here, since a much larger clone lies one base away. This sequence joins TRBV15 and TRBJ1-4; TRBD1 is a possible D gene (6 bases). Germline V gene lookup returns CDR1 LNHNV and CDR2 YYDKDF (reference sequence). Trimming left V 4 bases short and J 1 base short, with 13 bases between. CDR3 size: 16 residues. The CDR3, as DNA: TGTGCCACCAGCAAAGAAGGACAGCTAACTAATGAAAAACTGTTTTTT. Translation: CATSKEGQLTNEKLFF.

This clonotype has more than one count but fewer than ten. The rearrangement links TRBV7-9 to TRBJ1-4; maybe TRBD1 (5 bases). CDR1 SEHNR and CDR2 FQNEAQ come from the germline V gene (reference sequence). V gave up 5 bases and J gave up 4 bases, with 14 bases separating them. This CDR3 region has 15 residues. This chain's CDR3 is CASSPPRGLNEKLFF. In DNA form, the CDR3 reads TGTGCCAGCAGCCCTCCACGGGGACTTAATGAAAAACTGTTTTTT. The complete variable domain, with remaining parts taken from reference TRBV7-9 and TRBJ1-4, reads DTGVSQNPRHKITKRGQNVTFRCDPISEHNRLYWYRQTLGQGPEFLTYFQNEAQLEKSRLLSDRFSAERPKGSFSTLEIQRTEQGDSAMYLCASSPPRGLNEKLFFGSGTQLSVL.

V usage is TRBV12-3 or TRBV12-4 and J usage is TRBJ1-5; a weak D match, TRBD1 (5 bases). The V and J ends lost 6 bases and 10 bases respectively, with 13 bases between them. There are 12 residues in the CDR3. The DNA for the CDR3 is TGTGCCAGCAGGAGACCGGGGCATCCCCAGCATTTT. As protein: CASRRPGHPQHF.

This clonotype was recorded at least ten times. This CDR3 is CSASGPGNQPQHF. In DNA form, the CDR3 reads TGCAGTGCTAGTGGGCCGGGCAATCAGCCCCAGCATTTT. The chain joins TRBV20-1 to TRBJ1-5; D call uncertain. The V gene lost 3 bases and the J gene lost 2 bases, with 8 bases spanning the gap. The CDR3 covers 13 residues. Looked up from germline, CDR1 is DFQATT and CDR2 is SNEGSKA (reference sequence).

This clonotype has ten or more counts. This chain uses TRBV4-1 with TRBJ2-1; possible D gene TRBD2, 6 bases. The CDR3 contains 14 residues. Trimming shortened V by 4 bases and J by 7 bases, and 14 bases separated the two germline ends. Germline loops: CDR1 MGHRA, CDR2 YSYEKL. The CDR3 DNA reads TGCGCCAGCAGCCGCTATTACGGGGGTAATGAGCAGTTCTTC. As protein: CASSRYYGGNEQFF.

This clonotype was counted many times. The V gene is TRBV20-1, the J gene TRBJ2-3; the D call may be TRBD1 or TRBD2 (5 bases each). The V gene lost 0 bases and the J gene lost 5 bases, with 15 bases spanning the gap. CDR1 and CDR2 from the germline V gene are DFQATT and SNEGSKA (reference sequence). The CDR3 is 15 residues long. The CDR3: CSARDLGTSLDTQYF. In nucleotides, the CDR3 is TGCAGTGCTAGAGATCTGGGGACGAGTCTAGATACGCAGTATTTT.

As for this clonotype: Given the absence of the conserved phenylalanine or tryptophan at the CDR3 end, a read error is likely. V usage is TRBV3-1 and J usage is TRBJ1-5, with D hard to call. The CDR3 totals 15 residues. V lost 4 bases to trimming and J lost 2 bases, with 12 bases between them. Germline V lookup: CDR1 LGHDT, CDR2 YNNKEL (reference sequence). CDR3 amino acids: CASSLSDLGNQPQHL. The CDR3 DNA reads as TGTGCCAGCAGCCTGTCGGACTTGGGCAATCAGCCCCAGCATTTA.

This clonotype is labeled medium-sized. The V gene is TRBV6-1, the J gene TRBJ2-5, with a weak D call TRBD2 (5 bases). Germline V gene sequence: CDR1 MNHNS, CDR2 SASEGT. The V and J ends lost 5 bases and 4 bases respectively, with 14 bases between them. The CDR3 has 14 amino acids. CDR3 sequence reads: CASSPGLGRETQYF. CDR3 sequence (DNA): TGTGCCAGCAGTCCCGGACTTGGGCGAGAGACCCAGTACTTC.

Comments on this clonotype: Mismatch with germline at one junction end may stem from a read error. CDR3 bases: TGTACCAGCTCACCAAACAGGGACGATGGCTACACCTTC. Protein sequence: CTSSPNRDDGYTF. The gene calls are TRBV18 and TRBJ1-2; D is possibly TRBD1 (6 bases). Germline V gene lookup returns CDR1 KGHSH and CDR2 LQKENI. The CDR3 length is 13 residues.

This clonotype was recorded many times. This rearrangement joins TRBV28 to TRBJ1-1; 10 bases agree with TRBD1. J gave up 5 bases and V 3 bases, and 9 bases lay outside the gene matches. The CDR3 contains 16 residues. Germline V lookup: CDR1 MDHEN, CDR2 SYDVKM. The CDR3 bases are TGTGCCAGCAGTTTTGGGGTGACAGGGGGCCGAACTGAAGCTTTCTTT. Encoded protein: CASSFGVTGGRTEAFF.

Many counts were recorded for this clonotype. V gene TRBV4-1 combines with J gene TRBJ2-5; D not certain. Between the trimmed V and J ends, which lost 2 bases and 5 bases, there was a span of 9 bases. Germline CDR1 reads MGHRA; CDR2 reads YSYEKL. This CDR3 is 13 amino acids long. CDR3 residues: CASSQMRWETQYF. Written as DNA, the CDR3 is TGCGCCAGCAGCCAAATGCGGTGGGAGACCCAGTACTTC.

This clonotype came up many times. CDR3: CATSRVLEDYGYTF. The CDR3 DNA follows: TGTGCCACCAGCAGAGTACTGGAGGACTATGGCTACACCTTC. The V gene is TRBV15, the J gene TRBJ1-2, with unresolved D. Germline assignment: CDR1 LNHNV and CDR2 YYDKDF (reference sequence). V lost 1 base and J 3 bases, leaving 9 bases between the germline ends. This CDR3 spans 14 amino acids. The complete variable domain, with remaining parts taken from reference TRBV15 and TRBJ1-2, reads DAMVIQNPRYQVTQFGKPVTLSCSQTLNHNVMYWYQQKSSQAPKLLFHYYDKDFNNEADTPDNFQSRRPNTSFCFLDIRSPGLGDTAMYLCATSRVLEDYGYTFGSGTRLTVV.

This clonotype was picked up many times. CDR3 amino acids: CASSYYPGLANEQYF. In nucleotides, the CDR3 is TGTGCCAGCAGCTATTACCCGGGACTAGCTAACGAGCAGTACTTC. The chain combines TRBV7-2 with TRBJ2-7, with TRBD2 matching 9 bases. V dropped 4 bases and J dropped 5; count of bases not matched to a gene: 9. The germline CDR1 and CDR2 sequences are SGHTA and FQGNSA. The CDR3 is 15 amino acids.

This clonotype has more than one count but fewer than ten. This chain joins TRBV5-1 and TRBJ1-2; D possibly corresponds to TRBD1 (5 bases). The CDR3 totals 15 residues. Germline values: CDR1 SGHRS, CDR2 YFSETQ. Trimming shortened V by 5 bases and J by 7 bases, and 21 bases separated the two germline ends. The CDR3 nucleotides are TGCGCCAGCAGGGGGCTATCGGGGCGCGACGGTGGCTACACCTTC. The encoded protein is CASRGLSGRDGGYTF. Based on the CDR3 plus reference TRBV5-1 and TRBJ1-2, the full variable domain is KAGVTQTPRYLIKTRGQQVTLSCSPISGHRSVSWYQQTPGQGLQFLFEYFSETQRNKGNFPGRFSGRQFSNSRSEMNVSTLELGDSALYLCASRGLSGRDGGYTFGSGTRLTVV.